These 19 T cell receptor beta chains originate from one sample sequenced in a study of blood T cell repertoires in COVID-19 (dated by TCRdb to the early 2020s). The library was generated by the immunoSEQ multiplex PCR assay. The table comes from immuneACCESS by way of TCRdb, which keeps in-frame sequences with V and J called. Part of the clones is missing from these tables; in studies checked, under half for an unresolved V gene and the rest for unknown reasons. The sample table lists 120,000 to 150,000 clones, about 89% of them with a count of one. The top ten clones comprise approximately 40% of the sample. Sequences were obtained from peripheral blood. The receptors shown here come from a man between 45 and 60 years old who had recovered from COVID-19.

This chain connects TRBV6-1 to TRBJ2-3; 7 bases agree with TRBD2. CDR3 length: 16 amino acids. J gave up 0 bases and V 2 bases, and 5 bases lay outside the gene matches. Looked up from germline, CDR1 is MNHNS and CDR2 is SASEGT. The CDR3 reads CASSELGGRSTDTQYF. Written as DNA, the CDR3 is TGTGCCAGCAGTGAATTGGGCGGGAGAAGCACAGATACGCAGTATTTT.

The rearrangement uses TRBV27 and TRBJ2-3, with 7 bases fitting TRBD2. Trimming removed 8 bases from V and 6 bases from J; junction bases left unmatched: 17. CDR3 size: 16 residues. Germline CDR1 reads MNHEY; CDR2 reads SMNVEV (reference sequence). CDR3 bases: TGTGCCAGCGCTGAAATGGGGGGGATACTTGCGGATACGCAGTATTTT. Translating it yields CASAEMGGILADTQYF.

The chain uses TRBV5-4 and TRBJ1-4; a weak D match, TRBD1 (6 bases). The germline V and J ends were trimmed by 4 bases and 4 bases, with 14 bases remaining between them. Germline-derived CDR1 and CDR2 are SGHNT and YYREEE (reference sequence). This CDR3 has 15 residues. CDR3 region: CASSAEQGGNEKLFF. CDR3 sequence (DNA): TGTGCCAGCAGCGCCGAACAGGGTGGTAATGAAAAACTGTTTTTT.

The V call is TRBV6-1, the J call TRBJ2-3; 12 bases fit TRBD2. The V and J ends lost 1 base and 7 bases, in that order; junction bases with no gene match: 3. Per the germline V gene, CDR1 is MNHNS and CDR2 is SASEGT. The CDR3 loop spans 15 amino acids. This chain's CDR3 is CASSEETSGGNTQYF. CDR3 nucleotide sequence: TGTGCCAGCAGTGAAGAGACTAGCGGGGGAAATACGCAGTATTTT.

The genes are TRBV7-8 and TRBJ2-7, with 8 bases identical to TRBD1. This CDR3 region has 15 residues. With 2 bases clipped from V and 3 bases from J, the junction kept 6 bases outside the gene matches. Germline CDR1 and CDR2: SGHVS and FQNEAQ. The CDR3 sequence is CASSLPRGLHYEQYF. The CDR3 nucleotides are TGTGCCAGCAGCTTACCCAGGGGGCTGCACTACGAGCAGTACTTC.

This sequence joins TRBV4-1 and TRBJ1-1; D may be TRBD1 (5 bases). Germline V gene data show CDR1 as MGHRA and CDR2 as YSYEKL. V was shortened by 4 bases and J by 1 base, with 10 bases between the two germline ends. CDR3 length equals 14 residues. The chain's CDR3 is CASSRGPGNTEAFF. In DNA form, the CDR3 reads TGCGCCAGCAGCCGGGGCCCGGGGAACACTGAAGCTTTCTTT.

J is TRBJ1-2 and V is TRBV2; D remains ambiguous. Trimming stripped 6 bases from V and 0 bases from J, with 14 bases between. Looked up from germline, CDR1 is SNHLY and CDR2 is FYNNEI. CDR3 length equals 15 residues. The CDR3 DNA follows: TGTGCCAGCAGCGAGGAGAGATTAGCTAACTATGGCTACACCTTC. This codes for CASSEERLANYGYTF.

This clone is a singleton in its sample. The chain recombines TRBV25-1 with TRBJ1-1; tentative D call: TRBD1 (5 bases). Germline loops: CDR1 MGHDK, CDR2 SYGVNS. Trimming shortened V by 4 bases and J by 4 bases, and 10 bases separated the two germline ends. CDR3 length: 13 residues. The CDR3 DNA reads as TGTGCCAGCAGTGCATCCGGGGGCACTGAAGCTTTCTTT. Amino acid sequence: CASSASGGTEAFF.

CDR3 bases: TGTGCCAGCAGTTGGGGACAGGGAAAAGCTTTCTTT. Encoded protein: CASSWGQGKAFF. V and J are TRBV6-5 and TRBJ1-1; 9 bases match TRBD1. Germline CDR1 is MNHEY and CDR2 is SVGAGI. There are 12 residues in the CDR3. V lost 4 bases, J lost 9 bases, and 3 bases stayed unmatched.

V and J are TRBV4-3 and TRBJ2-2; 10 nucleotides line up with TRBD1. The CDR3 totals 14 residues. With 8 bases clipped from V and 5 bases from J, the junction kept 5 bases outside the gene matches. Germline V gives CDR1 LGHNA, CDR2 YSLEER. CDR3 in amino acids: CASSGTGVTGELFF. The CDR3 DNA is TGCGCCAGCTCCGGGACAGGGGTTACCGGGGAGCTGTTTTTT.

The chain couples TRBV27 to TRBJ1-2; a possible D gene is TRBD1 (6 bases). The CDR3 consists of 15 residues. The V end lost 4 bases, the J end lost 2 bases, and 14 bases lay between the germline ends. Germline V lookup: CDR1 MNHEY, CDR2 SMNVEV (reference sequence). The chain's CDR3 is CASSSMTGPNYGYTF. In nucleotides, the CDR3 is TGTGCCAGCAGTTCCATGACAGGTCCCAACTATGGCTACACCTTC.

The J gene is TRBJ1-2, the V gene TRBV6-5, with D uncertain. CDR1 and CDR2 (germline): MNHEY, SVGAGI. V lost 0 bases and J 0 bases, leaving 8 bases between the germline ends. The CDR3 runs 15 residues. CDR3 nucleotides: TGTGCCAGCAGTTACTCTTTGAGTACTAACTATGGCTACACCTTC. Translating gives CASSYSLSTNYGYTF.

The chain couples TRBV4-1 to TRBJ1-3, with a possible D match to TRBD1 (5 bases). This CDR3 region has 16 residues. Germline-derived CDR1 and CDR2 are MGHRA and YSYEKL. Trimming removed 2 bases at V and 3 bases at J, with 14 bases between. DNA of the CDR3: TGCGCCAGCAGCCAAACACCAGGGAAATATGGAAACACCATATATTTT. This gives the protein CASSQTPGKYGNTIYF.

The CDR3 DNA reads as TGTGCCAGTTGGGACAGGGGGCAGGTTGGCTACACCTTC. Translating gives CASWDRGQVGYTF. This chain connects TRBV19 to TRBJ1-2; 12 nucleotides match TRBD1. CDR3 length equals 13 residues. V lost 8 bases to trimming and J lost 7 bases; unmatched junction nucleotides: 5. CDR1 is LNHDA and CDR2 is SQIVND in the germline V gene (reference sequence).

The CDR3 is CASSQDMIGSSYEQYF. In nucleotides, the CDR3 is TGCGCCAGCAGCCAAGATATGATCGGGAGCTCCTACGAGCAGTACTTC. The V and J genes are TRBV4-3 and TRBJ2-7; D might be TRBD2 (6 bases). The V end lost 0 bases, the J end lost 0 bases, and 12 bases lay between the germline ends. This CDR3 has 16 amino acids. Looked up from germline, CDR1 is LGHNA and CDR2 is YSLEER.

This clone was observed a few times. The J gene is TRBJ2-1, the V gene TRBV18; TRBD2 matches at 7 bases. CDR3 length: 18 residues. The V gene end was trimmed by 2 bases and the J gene end by 8 bases; junction bases not matched to a gene: 18. Germline CDR1 reads KGHSH; CDR2 reads LQKENI. The chain's CDR3 is CASSPDRSGALFLHEQFF. CDR3 coding DNA: TGTGCCAGCTCACCAGATCGCAGCGGGGCTCTTTTCCTCCATGAGCAGTTCTTC.

This clone was detected only once. This chain links TRBV6-2 or TRBV6-3 with TRBJ1-2; D is possibly TRBD1 (5 bases). This CDR3 has 16 residues. Germline CDR1 and CDR2: MNHEY and SVGEGT. V was cut by 5 bases and J by 4 bases, with 20 bases left in between. The DNA for the CDR3 is TGTGCCAGCAGTAAAACCTGGACAATGGGGGGCTATGGCTACACCTTC. The encoded protein is CASSKTWTMGGYGYTF.

On this clone: It is unclear where the CDR3 begins or ends on the DNA, so no DNA is shown, and the CDR3 is as TCRdb lists it. The chain recombines TRBV21-1 with TRBJ2-2; the D segment call TRBD1 is taken from the table without a DNA check. TRBV21-1 is described as a pseudogene. Ends included, the CDR3 has 17 residues. This CDR3 reads CASSKVSVAGGAGELFF.

This rearrangement joins TRBV2 to TRBJ2-7, with 10 bases matching TRBD2. With 6 bases clipped from V and 7 bases from J, the junction kept 9 bases outside the gene matches. CDR1 and CDR2 (germline): SNHLY, FYNNEI. The CDR3 is made up of 14 amino acids. The CDR3 loop reads CASRVLAGTGEQYF. The CDR3 DNA is TGTGCCAGCAGGGTACTAGCGGGGACGGGAGAGCAGTACTTC. Combining the CDR3 with reference TRBV2 and TRBJ2-7 gives the whole variable domain EPEVTQTPSHQVTQMGQEVILRCVPISNHLYFYWYRQILGQKVEFLVSFYNNEISEKSEIFDDQFSVERPDGSNFTLKIRSTKLEDSAMYFCASRVLAGTGEQYFGPGTRLTVT.